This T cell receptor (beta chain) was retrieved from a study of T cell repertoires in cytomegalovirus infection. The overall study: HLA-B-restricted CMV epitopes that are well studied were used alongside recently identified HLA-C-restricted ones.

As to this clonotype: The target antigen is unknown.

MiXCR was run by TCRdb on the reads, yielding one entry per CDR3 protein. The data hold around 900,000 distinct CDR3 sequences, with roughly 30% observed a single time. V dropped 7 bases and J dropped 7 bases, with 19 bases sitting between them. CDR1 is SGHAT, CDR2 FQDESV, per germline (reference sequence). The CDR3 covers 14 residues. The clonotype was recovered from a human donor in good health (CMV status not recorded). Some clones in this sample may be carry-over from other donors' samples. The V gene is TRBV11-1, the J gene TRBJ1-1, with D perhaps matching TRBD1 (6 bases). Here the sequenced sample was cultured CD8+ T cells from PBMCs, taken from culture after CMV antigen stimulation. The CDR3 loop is CASTQTGHSYEAFF. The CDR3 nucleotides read TGTGCCAGCACTCAGACGGGACACAGCTATGAAGCTTTCTTT.